This T cell receptor (beta chain) was sequenced during a study of blood T cell repertoires in COVID-19. The data were produced by immunoSEQ multiplex PCR, yet TCRdb's version contains in-frame clones alone and is incomplete. The sample gives approximately 130,000 clones, more than 80% of which show up once; around 4.1% is in the top ten. The sample was peripheral blood. The TCR comes from a human donor in a cohort sampled during active COVID-19.

The DNA of the CDR3 is TGTGCCAGCAGCTTAGGCTTACGCCCGGCTAGTCAAGAGACCCAGTACTTC. Protein: CASSLGLRPASQETQYF. This chain uses TRBV11-2 with TRBJ2-5; no clear D. There are 17 residues in the CDR3. Deletions cut 1 base from V and 2 bases from J, with 17 bases between. Germline values: CDR1 SGHAT, CDR2 FQNNGV.